The sequence of this TCR beta chain was determined in a study of blood T cell repertoires in COVID-19. This table comes from immunoSEQ multiplex PCR, and its TCRdb copy is limited to in-frame clones, with some not included. The table lists 250,000 to 350,000 clones, around 88% of them singletons. The ends lost 4 bases at V and 2 bases at J; junction bases unmatched: 8. The CDR3 extends over 16 amino acids. Per the germline V gene, CDR1 is SGHRS and CDR2 is YFSETQ. The sequencing sample was made of peripheral blood. The TCR originated in a woman in her fifties or sixties with acute or convalescent COVID-19. The chain is built from TRBV5-1 and TRBJ2-3, with 9 positions matching TRBD1. In DNA, the CDR3 is TGCGCCAGCAGCACCGCCGGGACAGGGTACACAGATACGCAGTATTTT. Its translation: CASSTAGTGYTDTQYF.